This T cell receptor (beta chain) was observed in a study of PD-L1 blockade in urothelial cancer. At the level of the study: The study started patients on atezolizumab around 2014, giving 1,200 mg intravenously every 3 weeks. Blood was subjected to analysis at 3 weeks (second dose) and 6 weeks following treatment start. Men with urothelial cancer arising in the bladder made up most of the roughly 30 patients.

Documented time point: pretreatment peripheral blood. Findings and limits, study-wide: Blood clones associated with the tumor expanded more at 3 weeks in durable-benefit patients.

Regarding this clone: Its antigen remains unknown.

Method: immunoSEQ multiplex PCR; TCRdb's copy keeps in-frame clones and lacks some. The sample shows 40,000 or so clones, more than 85% of them seen only once. Germline V gives CDR1 MNHEY, CDR2 SVGAGI. CDR3 size: 15 residues. Trimming stripped 7 bases from V and 0 bases from J, with 13 bases between. The V gene is TRBV6-5, the J gene TRBJ2-1; D is perhaps TRBD2 (5 bases). This TCR was sampled from a woman in her sixties with urothelial cancer. The starting material was PBMCs, obtained around atezolizumab (anti-PD-L1) treatment. This CDR3 reads CASKLGGRSYNEQFF. In DNA, the CDR3 is TGTGCCAGCAAGCTCGGCGGGCGCTCCTACAATGAGCAGTTCTTC.